These T cell receptor beta chains were read from a single sample in a study of T cell changes during pregnancy in multiple sclerosis. Data came from immunoSEQ multiplex PCR; TCRdb stores just in-frame clones and leaves some out. Among roughly 48,000 clones listed, 95% were seen once. Material: CD8+ T cells from peripheral blood mononuclear cells, obtained in the first trimester of pregnancy. All receptors derive from a female donor with multiple sclerosis, enrolled in a pregnancy study. The CDR3 runs from the conserved cysteine through the conserved F or W. Fields, in order: V gene, J gene, clone size, D gene, CDR3 protein, CDR3 DNA. The D gene is left open where the match is weak. A row's size may be missing; if present it is once, few, many or a size class.

v_gene: TRBV7-6; j_gene: TRBJ2-5; abundance: .; d_gene: .; CDR3aa: CASSLDANQETQYF; CDR3nt: TGTGCCAGCAGCTTAGACGCGAACCAAGAGACCCAGTACTTC
v_gene: TRBV19; j_gene: TRBJ2-3; abundance: once; d_gene: .; CDR3aa: CASSITGLGDTQYF; CDR3nt: TGTGCCAGTAGTATAACAGGGTTGGGAGATACGCAGTATTTT
v_gene: TRBV5-6; j_gene: TRBJ2-3; abundance: .; d_gene: TRBD2; CDR3aa: CASSHTTLAGDGDTQYF; CDR3nt: TGTGCCAGCAGCCACACTACACTAGCGGGAGATGGAGATACGCAGTATTTT
v_gene: TRBV6-6; j_gene: TRBJ2-3; abundance: .; d_gene: .; CDR3aa: CASMQGNTDTQYF; CDR3nt: TGTGCCAGCATGCAGGGGAACACAGATACGCAGTATTTT
v_gene: TRBV5-1; j_gene: TRBJ2-6; abundance: .; d_gene: TRBD1; CDR3aa: CASSLRARDRWPILPGANVLTF; CDR3nt: TGCGCCAGCAGCTTGAGGGCCCGGGACAGGTGGCCGATTTTACCTGGGGCCAACGTCCTGACTTTC
v_gene: TRBV4-2; j_gene: TRBJ2-7; abundance: .; d_gene: .; CDR3aa: CASSQAGRQGSYEQYF; CDR3nt: TGTGCCAGCAGCCAAGCCGGTCGGCAGGGCTCCTACGAGCAGTACTTC
v_gene: TRBV2; j_gene: TRBJ2-7; abundance: .; d_gene: TRBD1; CDR3aa: CASIRDSLEQYF; CDR3nt: TGTGCCAGCATTCGGGACAGTCTCGAGCAGTACTTC
v_gene: TRBV7-2; j_gene: TRBJ2-1; abundance: .; d_gene: .; CDR3aa: CASSLRESSYNEQFF; CDR3nt: TGTGCCAGCAGCTTGAGGGAGAGCTCCTACAATGAGCAGTTCTTC
v_gene: TRBV7-9; j_gene: TRBJ2-7; abundance: .; d_gene: TRBD1; CDR3aa: CASSTARDRGYEQYF; CDR3nt: TGTGCCAGCAGCACAGCTCGGGACAGGGGCTACGAGCAGTACTTC
v_gene: TRBV19; j_gene: TRBJ2-1; abundance: .; d_gene: TRBD2; CDR3aa: CASSIFGGSVDNEQFF; CDR3nt: TGTGCCAGTAGTATATTTGGCGGGAGCGTCGACAATGAGCAGTTCTTC
v_gene: TRBV7-3; j_gene: TRBJ2-3; abundance: .; d_gene: TRBD2; CDR3aa: CASSLRSGSADTQYF; CDR3nt: TGTGCCAGCAGCTTACGAAGCGGGAGCGCAGATACGCAGTATTTT
v_gene: TRBV9; j_gene: TRBJ2-7; abundance: .; d_gene: TRBD1; CDR3aa: CASSAGTGATYEQYF; CDR3nt: TGTGCCAGCAGCGCCGGGACAGGGGCCACCTACGAGCAGTACTTC
v_gene: TRBV11-2; j_gene: TRBJ2-1; abundance: .; d_gene: TRBD1; CDR3aa: CASRTTGVDEQFF; CDR3nt: TGTGCCAGCAGGACGACAGGGGTCGATGAGCAGTTCTTC
v_gene: TRBV27; j_gene: TRBJ2-1; abundance: once; d_gene: TRBD1; CDR3aa: CASSRGTGLGEQFF; CDR3nt: TGTGCCAGCAGTCGCGGGACAGGTTTGGGTGAGCAGTTCTTC
v_gene: TRBV12-2; j_gene: TRBJ2-7; abundance: .; d_gene: .; CDR3aa: CASRLARGSILGYEQYF; CDR3nt: TGTGCAAGTCGCTTAGCGCGGGGGAGCATCCTAGGCTACGAGCAGTACTTC
v_gene: TRBV10-3; j_gene: TRBJ1-1; abundance: .; d_gene: .; CDR3aa: CAISESGGENTEAFF; CDR3nt: TGTGCCATCAGTGAGTCTGGGGGGGAGAACACTGAAGCTTTCTTT
v_gene: TRBV7-9; j_gene: TRBJ1-4; abundance: once; d_gene: TRBD1; CDR3aa: CASSYGQGSNEKLFF; CDR3nt: TGTGCCAGCAGCTACGGACAGGGGTCGAATGAAAAACTGTTTTTT
v_gene: TRBV5-6; j_gene: TRBJ2-1; abundance: .; d_gene: .; CDR3aa: CASSLVGAYNEQFF; CDR3nt: TGTGCCAGCAGCTTGGTTGGAGCTTACAATGAGCAGTTCTTC
v_gene: TRBV19; j_gene: TRBJ2-3; abundance: .; d_gene: TRBD2; CDR3aa: CASSASSSGLADTQYF; CDR3nt: TGTGCCAGTAGTGCTTCCTCTAGCGGGCTGGCAGATACGCAGTATTTT
v_gene: TRBV10-3; j_gene: TRBJ2-3; abundance: .; d_gene: TRBD2; CDR3aa: CAISQLAEGSDTQYF; CDR3nt: TGTGCCATCAGCCAACTAGCGGAGGGGTCGGATACGCAGTATTTT
v_gene: TRBV19; j_gene: TRBJ2-7; abundance: .; d_gene: TRBD1; CDR3aa: CASSPGTASYEQYF; CDR3nt: TGTGCCAGTAGTCCCGGGACAGCCTCCTACGAGCAGTACTTC
v_gene: TRBV6-5; j_gene: TRBJ1-1; abundance: .; d_gene: .; CDR3aa: CASSRGGQTEAFF; CDR3nt: TGTGCCAGCAGCCGAGGAGGGCAGACTGAAGCTTTCTTT
v_gene: TRBV4-3; j_gene: TRBJ2-1; abundance: .; d_gene: .; CDR3aa: CASSQGESSYNEQFF; CDR3nt: TGCGCCAGCAGCCAAGGAGAGAGCTCCTACAATGAGCAGTTCTTC
v_gene: TRBV7-6; j_gene: TRBJ2-1; abundance: .; d_gene: TRBD2; CDR3aa: CASSSDGLAVSSYNEQFF; CDR3nt: TGTGCCAGCAGCTCTGACGGACTAGCGGTCAGCTCCTACAATGAGCAGTTCTTC
v_gene: TRBV29-1; j_gene: TRBJ1-2; abundance: .; d_gene: .; CDR3aa: CSVEPGGDGYTF; CDR3nt: TGCAGCGTTGAACCAGGCGGGGATGGCTACACCTTC
v_gene: TRBV27; j_gene: TRBJ2-7; abundance: once; d_gene: .; CDR3aa: CASSTLAGGFYEQYF; CDR3nt: TGTGCCAGCAGCACGCTGGCTGGGGGCTTCTACGAGCAGTACTTC
v_gene: TRBV6-1; j_gene: TRBJ2-7; abundance: .; d_gene: TRBD1; CDR3aa: CASSAKGTGGTEQYF; CDR3nt: TGTGCCAGCAGTGCTAAGGGAACAGGGGGCACAGAGCAGTACTTC
v_gene: TRBV27; j_gene: TRBJ2-7; abundance: .; d_gene: TRBD1; CDR3aa: CASGSGQYYEQYF; CDR3nt: TGTGCCAGCGGGTCGGGACAGTACTACGAGCAGTACTTC